This T cell receptor beta chain comes out of a study of T cell responses to AZD1222 COVID-19 vaccine. This CDR3 has 13 residues. V dropped 0 bases and J dropped 8 bases, with 13 bases sitting between them. Germline V gene data show CDR1 as GTSNPN and CDR2 as SVGIG (reference sequence). In regard to this clone: Its matching antigen is unknown.

Generated by immunoSEQ multiplex PCR, the TCRdb table keeps only in-frame clones and is missing some. In the table there are around 80,000 clones, 70% to 90% of which are singletons. General study results and limits: CD4 TCRs covered the whole spike, strongest at regions 160-218 and 743-854. Females outnumbered males among donors, who were mostly white British; clonal diversity was possibly underestimated. Rises in breadth and depth of Spike-specific TCRs came after two AZD1222 doses.

Pooling of second doses given at about 4 or about 12 weeks was done. The sequencing here drew on peripheral blood, taken 28 days after the second AZD1222 dose. The TCR originated in an adult who received the AZD1222 COVID-19 vaccine. V usage is TRBV30 and J usage is TRBJ1-2, with a weak D call TRBD1 (6 bases). This chain's CDR3 is CAWSVQGQMGYTF. The CDR3 nucleotides read TGTGCCTGGAGTGTACAAGGACAGATGGGCTACACCTTC.